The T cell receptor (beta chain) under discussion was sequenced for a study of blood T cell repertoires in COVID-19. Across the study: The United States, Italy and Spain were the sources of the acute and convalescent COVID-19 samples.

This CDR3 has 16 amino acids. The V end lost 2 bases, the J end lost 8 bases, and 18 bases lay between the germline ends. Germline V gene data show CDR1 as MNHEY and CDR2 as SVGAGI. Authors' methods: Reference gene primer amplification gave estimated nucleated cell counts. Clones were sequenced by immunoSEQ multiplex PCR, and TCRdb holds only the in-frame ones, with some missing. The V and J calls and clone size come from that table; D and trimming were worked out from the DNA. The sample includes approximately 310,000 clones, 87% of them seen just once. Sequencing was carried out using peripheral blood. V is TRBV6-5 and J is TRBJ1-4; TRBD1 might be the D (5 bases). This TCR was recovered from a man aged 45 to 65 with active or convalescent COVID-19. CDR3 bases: TGTGCCAGCAGTTACCGGTCTGGTACTGGGGCCGAAAAACTGTTTTTT. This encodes CASSYRSGTGAEKLFF.